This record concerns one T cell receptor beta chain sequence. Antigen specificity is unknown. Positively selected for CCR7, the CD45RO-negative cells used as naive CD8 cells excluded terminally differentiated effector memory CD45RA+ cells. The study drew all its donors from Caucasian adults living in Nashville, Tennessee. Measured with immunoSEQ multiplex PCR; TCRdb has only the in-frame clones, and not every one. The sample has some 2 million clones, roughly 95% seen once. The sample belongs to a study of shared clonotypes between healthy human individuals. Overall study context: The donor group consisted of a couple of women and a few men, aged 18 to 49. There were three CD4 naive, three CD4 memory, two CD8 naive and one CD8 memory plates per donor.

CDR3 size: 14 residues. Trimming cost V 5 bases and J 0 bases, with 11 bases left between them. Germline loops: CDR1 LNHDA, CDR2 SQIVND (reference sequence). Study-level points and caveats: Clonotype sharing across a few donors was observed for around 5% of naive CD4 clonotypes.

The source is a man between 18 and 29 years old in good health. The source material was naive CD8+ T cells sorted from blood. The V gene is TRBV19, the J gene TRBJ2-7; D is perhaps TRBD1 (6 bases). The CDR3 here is CASSATGLSYEQYF. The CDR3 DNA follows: TGTGCCAGTAGTGCGACAGGCCTCTCCTACGAGCAGTACTTC.